This T cell receptor (beta chain) was obtained from a study of blood T cells in healthy people across ages. Overall study findings and caveats: When set beside aged donors, long-lived donors presented more naive CD4+ cells and higher diversity. Per million T cells, the diversity of TCR beta decreased roughly linearly as age advanced.

Total RNA extracted from each sample amounted to at least 6 micrograms. Primers used in a second PCR of about 6 to 11 cycles were a sample-barcoded 5' primer and a J-beta primer mix. Every cDNA molecule carried a tag from a template-switch adaptor bearing 12 random nucleotides. MiXCR, run by TCRdb on the 5' RACE reads, gives a single entry per CDR3 protein. The table records approximately 2,000,000 distinct CDR3 sequences, about two fifths of them present only once. A word on this clonotype: Its antigen is currently unknown.

Germline V gene lookup returns CDR1 SGHTA and CDR2 FQGNSA. The CDR3 has 17 amino acids. The germline V and J ends were trimmed by 2 bases and 0 bases, with 14 bases remaining between them. Sequenced material: blood. V gene TRBV7-2 combines with J gene TRBJ2-1, with D perhaps matching TRBD1 (5 bases). The receptor's source is a human donor in good health. CDR3 loop: CASSLRGGQPSYNEQFF. The CDR3 nucleotides read TGTGCCAGCAGCTTAAGGGGCGGACAACCCTCCTACAATGAGCAGTTCTTC.